A selection of T cell receptor beta chains follows, all from one sample in a study of CD8 T cells in Susac syndrome. One entry per CDR3 protein results from TCRdb running MiXCR on the immunoSEQ multiplex PCR reads. The sample holds over 150,000 distinct CDR3 sequences, 93% seen once. Sample: CD4+ T cells from PBMCs. The origin of the receptors is a human donor with multiple sclerosis. Both conserved end residues are part of each CDR3. The order of the fields is J gene, clone size, V gene, D gene, CDR3 DNA, CDR3 protein. D genes are given only for firm matches. Not all rows give a size; the values are once, few, many and, for expanded clones, a class.

J: TRBJ1-2
size: -
V: TRBV7-2
D: TRBD1
DNA: TGTGCCAGCAGTTCGGCGGGTTACAGGGGCCCAAATACTAACTATGGCTACACCTTC
CDR3: CASSSAGYRGPNTNYGYTF

J: TRBJ2-2
size: -
V: TRBV19
D: -
DNA: TGTGCCAGTAGTGTCCAGGGGCGGGGGGAGCTGTTTTTT
CDR3: CASSVQGRGELFF

J: TRBJ1-2
size: -
V: TRBV9
D: -
DNA: TGTGCCAGCAGCGTAGTCGGCAGTGTGGAGAATGGCTACACCTTC
CDR3: CASSVVGSVENGYTF

J: TRBJ1-2
size: -
V: TRBV19
D: -
DNA: TGTGCCAGTAGAGATCGACGTAACTATGGCTACACCTTC
CDR3: CASRDRRNYGYTF

J: TRBJ2-7
size: -
V: TRBV5-1
D: -
DNA: TGCGCCAGCAGCTTGGAAGGGATGAGCTCCTACGAGCAGTACTTC
CDR3: CASSLEGMSSYEQYF

J: TRBJ2-5
size: -
V: TRBV18
D: -
DNA: TGTGCCAGCTCACCTGACCTCTTAAAGACCCAGTACTTC
CDR3: CASSPDLLKTQYF

J: TRBJ2-5
size: once
V: TRBV6-2/TRBV6-3
D: TRBD2
DNA: TGTGCCAGCAGAAAGAGGAGCGGGAGTACGGAGACCCAGTACTTC
CDR3: CASRKRSGSTETQYF

J: TRBJ2-7
size: -
V: TRBV4-1
D: -
DNA: TGCGCCAGCAGCCGGTTCCAGACAGGATCCTACGAGCAGTACTTC
CDR3: CASSRFQTGSYEQYF

J: TRBJ2-5
size: -
V: TRBV7-9
D: -
DNA: TGTGCCAGCAGCCGCTCTTTAAGGGGGGCTGGTGAGACCCAGTACTTC
CDR3: CASSRSLRGAGETQYF

J: TRBJ1-1
size: once
V: TRBV6-2/TRBV6-3
D: TRBD1
DNA: TGTGCCAGCAGTTCGACAGGGTGGGCTGAAGCTTTCTTT
CDR3: CASSSTGWAEAFF

J: TRBJ1-4
size: -
V: TRBV5-1
D: TRBD1
DNA: TGCGCCAGCAGTACAGGGGGCTTGGATGAAAAACTGTTTTTT
CDR3: CASSTGGLDEKLFF

J: TRBJ2-1
size: -
V: TRBV5-4
D: -
DNA: TGTGCCAGCAGCTCGCCGGGTACTAGCAGGGATGAGCAGTTCTTC
CDR3: CASSSPGTSRDEQFF

J: TRBJ2-3
size: -
V: TRBV10-3
D: TRBD2
DNA: TGTGCCATCAGTGAGTCGCGGGGGATGAGGGATACGCAGTATTTT
CDR3: CAISESRGMRDTQYF

J: TRBJ2-1
size: -
V: TRBV10-2
D: TRBD2
DNA: TGCGCCAGCAGTGATTATGGAGCGGGAGCTGGTGAGCAGTTCTTC
CDR3: CASSDYGAGAGEQFF

J: TRBJ1-2
size: once
V: TRBV9
D: TRBD1
DNA: TGTGCCAGCAGCGTAGGGGGACAGGGTACGGATGGCTACACCTTC
CDR3: CASSVGGQGTDGYTF

J: TRBJ2-3
size: few
V: TRBV7-2
D: -
DNA: TGCGCCAGCAGCTTCGCGACAGATACGCAGTATTTT
CDR3: CASSFATDTQYF

J: TRBJ1-3
size: -
V: TRBV6-2/TRBV6-3
D: -
DNA: TGTGCCAGCCATTTTGGAAACACCATATATTTT
CDR3: CASHFGNTIYF

J: TRBJ2-1
size: -
V: TRBV13
D: -
DNA: TGTGCCACCCGACTCGAGGGCTCACCCTACAATGAGCAGTTCTTC
CDR3: CATRLEGSPYNEQFF

J: TRBJ2-1
size: -
V: TRBV7-8
D: TRBD1
DNA: TGTGCCAGCAGCCGCGACAGGGTAAGCTCCTACAATGAGCAGTTCTTC
CDR3: CASSRDRVSSYNEQFF

J: TRBJ2-4
size: -
V: TRBV6-5
D: TRBD1
DNA: TGTGCCAGCAGTTACTCGGGACAGGGTTTAAACATTCAGTACTTC
CDR3: CASSYSGQGLNIQYF

J: TRBJ2-5
size: -
V: TRBV6-2/TRBV6-3
D: -
DNA: TGTGCCAGCAGTTATGTCGCCGGAGTCCAGTACTTC
CDR3: CASSYVAGVQYF

J: TRBJ2-5
size: -
V: TRBV2
D: -
DNA: TGTGCCAGCAGTGACCACAGAACTTTAGAGACCCAGTACTTC
CDR3: CASSDHRTLETQYF

J: TRBJ1-1
size: -
V: TRBV2
D: -
DNA: TGTGCCAGCATCGTTAGGCAGGGAGGATGGGCAGCTTTCTTT
CDR3: CASIVRQGGWAAFF

J: TRBJ2-3
size: few
V: TRBV4-1
D: -
DNA: TGCGCCAGCAGCCAGGGGGTGGATACGCAGTATTTT
CDR3: CASSQGVDTQYF

J: TRBJ2-5
size: -
V: TRBV4-3
D: TRBD1
DNA: TGCGCCAGCAGCCAGGCTCCGACAGGGGAGGAGACCCAGTACTTC
CDR3: CASSQAPTGEETQYF

J: TRBJ2-1
size: -
V: TRBV30
D: TRBD2
DNA: TGTGCCTGGAAGACTAGCGGGCCGAGCTCCTACAATGAGCAGTTCTTC
CDR3: CAWKTSGPSSYNEQFF

J: TRBJ1-1
size: -
V: TRBV7-8
D: TRBD1
DNA: TGTGCCAGCAGAGTAATCCGCAGGGGGACCACTGAAGCTTTCTTT
CDR3: CASRVIRRGTTEAFF

J: TRBJ1-2
size: -
V: TRBV25-1
D: -
DNA: TGTGCCAGCAGCTGGGCAAATGGGGGCTACACCTTC
CDR3: CASSWANGGYTF

J: TRBJ2-5
size: once
V: TRBV20-1
D: TRBD2
DNA: TGCAGTGCTAGTGGGTGGGGGGGAATGTCGGAGACCCAGTACTTC
CDR3: CSASGWGGMSETQYF

J: TRBJ2-7
size: -
V: TRBV11-2
D: -
DNA: TGTGCCAGCAGCCCCTTAACGGAGCTCCTCTACGAGCAGTACTTC
CDR3: CASSPLTELLYEQYF

J: TRBJ2-1
size: -
V: TRBV25-1
D: TRBD2
DNA: TGTGCCAGCAGTGAATCGTGGGGACTAGAGCAGTTCTTC
CDR3: CASSESWGLEQFF

J: TRBJ2-3
size: -
V: TRBV14
D: TRBD2
DNA: TGTGCCAGCAGCCAAGGCACTAGCGGGAGAATGGTAGATACGCAGTATTTT
CDR3: CASSQGTSGRMVDTQYF

J: TRBJ1-6
size: -
V: TRBV3-1
D: -
DNA: TGTGCCAGCAGCCAAGCAGCCAATTCACCCCTCCACTTT
CDR3: CASSQAANSPLHF

J: TRBJ1-4
size: -
V: TRBV5-6
D: -
DNA: TGTGCCAGCAGCTTGGCCGAGGAAAAAATCTTT
CDR3: CASSLAEEKIF

J: TRBJ1-1
size: -
V: TRBV30
D: TRBD1
DNA: TGTGCCTGGAGTGTACAGGGGACAGGAGCTGAAGCTTTCTTT
CDR3: CAWSVQGTGAEAFF

J: TRBJ1-6
size: -
V: TRBV7-9
D: -
DNA: TGTGCCAGCAGCTTACGGGGAGGGGGGAATTCACCCCTCCACTTT
CDR3: CASSLRGGGNSPLHF

J: TRBJ2-2
size: -
V: TRBV10-3
D: -
DNA: TGTGCCATCAGCGAAGCCGCGGGGACGGCGAAGAACACCGGGGAGCTGTTTTTT
CDR3: CAISEAAGTAKNTGELFF

J: TRBJ2-2
size: -
V: TRBV20-1
D: TRBD2
DNA: TGCAGTGCTAGATCCCGGACTAGCGGGTCCACGAACACCGGGGAGCTGTTTTTT
CDR3: CSARSRTSGSTNTGELFF

J: TRBJ2-1
size: few
V: TRBV3-1
D: TRBD2
DNA: TGTGCCAGCAGCCTCGGGACTAGAAACAATGAGCAGTTCTTC
CDR3: CASSLGTRNNEQFF

J: TRBJ1-1
size: -
V: TRBV2
D: -
DNA: TGTGCCAGCGAAAACGGACCCTTGAACACTGAAGCTTTCTTT
CDR3: CASENGPLNTEAFF

J: TRBJ2-6
size: -
V: TRBV6-1
D: TRBD1
DNA: TGTGCCGGGACAGTCTCCTTCTCTGGGGCCAACGTCCTGACTTTC
CDR3: CAGTVSFSGANVLTF

J: TRBJ2-4
size: -
V: TRBV18
D: -
DNA: TGTGCCAGCTCACCACCGAGGCAATCGGCCAAAAACATTCAGTACTTC
CDR3: CASSPPRQSAKNIQYF

J: TRBJ1-2
size: once
V: TRBV12-3/TRBV12-4
D: -
DNA: TGTGCCAGCCGCAGGGTAGGGGGGGAGGGCTACACCTTC
CDR3: CASRRVGGEGYTF

J: TRBJ1-1
size: -
V: TRBV18
D: TRBD1
DNA: TGTGCCAGCTCACCCGGACAGGGAACGTACACTGAAGCTTTCTTT
CDR3: CASSPGQGTYTEAFF

J: TRBJ2-2
size: -
V: TRBV6-5
D: -
DNA: TGTGCCAGCGGAAGGTCCTCGGGCACCGGGGAGCTGTTTTTT
CDR3: CASGRSSGTGELFF

J: TRBJ1-4
size: once
V: TRBV5-6
D: TRBD1
DNA: TGTGCCAGCAGCTTCATGGACAGGGGCGAAGAAAAACTGTTTTTT
CDR3: CASSFMDRGEEKLFF

J: TRBJ1-2
size: once
V: TRBV11-2
D: -
DNA: TGTGCCAGCAGCTTAGAGCGGGGGAACTATGGCTACACCTTC
CDR3: CASSLERGNYGYTF

J: TRBJ2-2
size: -
V: TRBV28
D: -
DNA: TGTGCCAGCAGTTTTGGTTCCCTCTCGAACACCGGGGAGCTGTTTTTT
CDR3: CASSFGSLSNTGELFF

J: TRBJ2-3
size: -
V: TRBV12-3/TRBV12-4
D: -
DNA: TGTGCCAGCATAGGGCCACTAGGCGTGGATTTT
CDR3: CASIGPLGVDF

J: TRBJ2-7
size: -
V: TRBV13
D: TRBD2
DNA: TGTGCCAGCAGCCCCGGGACTAGCGGGGGGGAGCAGTACTTC
CDR3: CASSPGTSGGEQYF

J: TRBJ1-2
size: -
V: TRBV27
D: TRBD1
DNA: TGTGCCAGCAGTCGACTCCCCACAGGGGTATATGGCTACACCTTC
CDR3: CASSRLPTGVYGYTF

J: TRBJ2-5
size: -
V: TRBV19
D: TRBD1
DNA: TGTGCCAGTAGTTCCAGACAGGGAAAGGCCCAAGAGACCCAGTACTTC
CDR3: CASSSRQGKAQETQYF

J: TRBJ2-1
size: -
V: TRBV2
D: -
DNA: TGTGCCAGCAGGGGTAGACCAGACGGGCAGTTCTTC
CDR3: CASRGRPDGQFF

J: TRBJ2-2
size: once
V: TRBV3-1
D: -
DNA: TGTGCCAGCAGCTTTAGCGGTACCGGGGAGCTGTTTTTT
CDR3: CASSFSGTGELFF

J: TRBJ1-5
size: -
V: TRBV18
D: -
DNA: TGTGCCAGCACCGAGGCTAGCAATCAGCCCCAGCATTTT
CDR3: CASTEASNQPQHF

J: TRBJ2-2
size: -
V: TRBV5-6
D: TRBD2
DNA: TGTGCCAGCAGCAGGAGACTAGCTAACACCGGGGAGCTGTTTTTT
CDR3: CASSRRLANTGELFF

J: TRBJ1-1
size: once
V: TRBV18
D: -
DNA: TGTGCCAGCTCACCACGGCAGGAGGACACTGAAGCTTTTTTT
CDR3: CASSPRQEDTEAFF

J: TRBJ2-5
size: -
V: TRBV5-4
D: -
DNA: TGTGCCAGCAGCGCTCCGGGACTCCTTCAAGAGACCCAGTACTTC
CDR3: CASSAPGLLQETQYF

J: TRBJ2-5
size: -
V: TRBV28
D: TRBD1
DNA: TGTGCCAGCACCAGGACAGGGGCTGGAAAGACCCAGTACTTC
CDR3: CASTRTGAGKTQYF

J: TRBJ2-5
size: -
V: TRBV12-3/TRBV12-4
D: -
DNA: TGTGCCAGCAAACACAGGGCCGCGGGGGAGACCCAGTACTTC
CDR3: CASKHRAAGETQYF